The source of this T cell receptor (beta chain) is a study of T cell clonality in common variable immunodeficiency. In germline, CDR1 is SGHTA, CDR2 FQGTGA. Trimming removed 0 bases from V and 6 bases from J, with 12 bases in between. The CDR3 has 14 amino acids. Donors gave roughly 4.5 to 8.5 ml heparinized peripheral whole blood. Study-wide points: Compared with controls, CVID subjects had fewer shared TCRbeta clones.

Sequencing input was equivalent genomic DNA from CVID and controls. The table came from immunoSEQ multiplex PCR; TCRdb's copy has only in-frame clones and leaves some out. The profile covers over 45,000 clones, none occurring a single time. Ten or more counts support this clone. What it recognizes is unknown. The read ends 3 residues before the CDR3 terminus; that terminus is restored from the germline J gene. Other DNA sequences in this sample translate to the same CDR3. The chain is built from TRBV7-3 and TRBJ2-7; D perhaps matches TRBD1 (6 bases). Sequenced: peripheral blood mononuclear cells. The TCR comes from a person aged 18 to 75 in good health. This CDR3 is CASSLTPGDPEQYF. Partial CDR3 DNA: TGTGCCAGCAGCTTAACGCCAGGGGACCCCGAG.